This TCR beta chain was retrieved from a study of T-cell reconstitution after alpha-beta-depleted transplantation in children. Unique molecular identifiers featured in how the TCRbeta library was prepared. TCRdb re-called the PCR reads with MiXCR, one entry per CDR3 protein. Counted here are hundreds of thousands of distinct CDR3 sequences, around 18% occurring once; the ten biggest clones make up 3.3%. The receptor was isolated from a human donor who donated a stem cell graft to a child with acute lymphoblastic leukemia. The sample consisted of PBMCs from the stem cell graft donor, taken from the stem cell graft.

The CDR3 loop reads CASIPDSNYGYTF. CDR3 nucleotides: TGTGCCAGCATCCCGGACAGTAACTATGGCTACACCTTC. The J gene is TRBJ1-2, the V gene TRBV7-9; the D gene is possibly TRBD1 (6 bases). Germline CDR1 and CDR2: SEHNR and FQNEAQ (reference sequence). The CDR3 loop spans 13 amino acids. Deletions cut 7 bases from V and 1 base from J, with 10 bases between.